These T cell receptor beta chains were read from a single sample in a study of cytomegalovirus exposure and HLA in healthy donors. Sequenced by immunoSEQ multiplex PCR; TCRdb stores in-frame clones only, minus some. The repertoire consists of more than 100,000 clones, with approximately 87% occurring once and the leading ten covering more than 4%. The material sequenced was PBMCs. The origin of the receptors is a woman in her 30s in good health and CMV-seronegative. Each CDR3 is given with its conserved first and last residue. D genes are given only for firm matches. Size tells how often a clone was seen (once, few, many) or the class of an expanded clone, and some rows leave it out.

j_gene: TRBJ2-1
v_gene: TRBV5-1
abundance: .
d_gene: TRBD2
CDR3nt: TGCGCCAGCAGCTTGCCCGGGGGTAGCGGGAGCTTGGAGCAGTTCTTC
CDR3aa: CASSLPGGSGSLEQFF

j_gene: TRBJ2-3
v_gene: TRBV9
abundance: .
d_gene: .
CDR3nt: TGTGCCAGCAGCGGAGACAGGACCCCTGCTCATTTT
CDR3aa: CASSGDRTPAHF

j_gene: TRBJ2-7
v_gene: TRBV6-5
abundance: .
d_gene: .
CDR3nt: TGTGCCAGCAGGAGATCGTCATCCTACGAGCAGTACTTC
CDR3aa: CASRRSSSYEQYF

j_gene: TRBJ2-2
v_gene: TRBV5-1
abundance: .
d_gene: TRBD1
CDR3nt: TGCGCCAGCAGCTTGGGACAGGGGTCCACCGGGGAGCTGTTTTTT
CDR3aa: CASSLGQGSTGELFF

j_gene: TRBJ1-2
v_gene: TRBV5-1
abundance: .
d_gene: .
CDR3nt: TGCGCCAGCAGCTTGTACAGCTCCTATGGCTACACCTTC
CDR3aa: CASSLYSSYGYTF

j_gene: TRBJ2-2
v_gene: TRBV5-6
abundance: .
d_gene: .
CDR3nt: TGTGCCAGCAGCGCGCAAACCACGAACACCGGGGAGCTGTTTTTT
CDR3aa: CASSAQTTNTGELFF

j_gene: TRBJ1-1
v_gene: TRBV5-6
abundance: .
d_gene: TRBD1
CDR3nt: TGTGCCAGCAGCTTCAGGGGGCGGAACACTGAAGCTTTCTTT
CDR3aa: CASSFRGRNTEAFF

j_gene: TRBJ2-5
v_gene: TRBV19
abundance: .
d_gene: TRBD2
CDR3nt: TGTGCCAGTAGTAGGGCCGGCGGGAGTCACCAAGAGACCCAGTACTTC
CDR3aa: CASSRAGGSHQETQYF

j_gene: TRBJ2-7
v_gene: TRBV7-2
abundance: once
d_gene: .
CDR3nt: TGTGCCAGCAGCTCACGGGGCTCCTACGAGCAGTACTTC
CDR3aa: CASSSRGSYEQYF

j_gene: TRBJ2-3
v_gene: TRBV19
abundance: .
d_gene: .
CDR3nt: TGTGCCAGTATCGGGGTTAGCACAGATACGCAGTATTTT
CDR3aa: CASIGVSTDTQYF